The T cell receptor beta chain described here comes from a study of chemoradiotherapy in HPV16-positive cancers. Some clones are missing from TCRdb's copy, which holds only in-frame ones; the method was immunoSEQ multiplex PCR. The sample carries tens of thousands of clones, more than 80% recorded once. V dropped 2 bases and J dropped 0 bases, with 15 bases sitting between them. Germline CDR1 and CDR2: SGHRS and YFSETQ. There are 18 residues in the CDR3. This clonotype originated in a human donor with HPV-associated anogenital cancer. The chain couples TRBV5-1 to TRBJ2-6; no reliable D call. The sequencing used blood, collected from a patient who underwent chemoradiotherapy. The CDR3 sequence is CASSFSDMRSSGANVLTF. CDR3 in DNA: TGCGCCAGCAGCTTTAGTGACATGCGGAGCTCTGGGGCCAACGTCCTGACTTTC.